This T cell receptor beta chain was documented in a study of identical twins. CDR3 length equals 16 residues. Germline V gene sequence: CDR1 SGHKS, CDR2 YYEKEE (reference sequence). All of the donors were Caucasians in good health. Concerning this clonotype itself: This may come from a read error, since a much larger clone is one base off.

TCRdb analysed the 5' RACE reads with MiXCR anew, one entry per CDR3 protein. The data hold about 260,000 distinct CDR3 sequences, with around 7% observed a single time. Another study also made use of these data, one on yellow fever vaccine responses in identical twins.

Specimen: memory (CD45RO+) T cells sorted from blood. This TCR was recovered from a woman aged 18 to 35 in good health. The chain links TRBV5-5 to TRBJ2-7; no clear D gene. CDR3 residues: CASSLFLAESSHEQYV. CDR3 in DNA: TGTGCCAGCAGCTTGTTTTTGGCAGAGAGCTCCCACGAGCAGTACGTC.